This TCR beta chain was observed in a study of OX40 agonist ivuxolimab in advanced cancers. About the research overall: Intravenous ivuxolimab was administered to patients every 2 weeks at 0.01 to 10 mg/kg.

This table comes from immunoSEQ multiplex PCR, and its TCRdb copy is limited to in-frame clones, with some not included. The top ten hold more than 20% of the sample, which has tens of thousands of clones, just under 95% seen once. Trimming pared 6 bases from V and 1 base from J, leaving 16 bases between. The CDR3 has 15 amino acids. CDR1 is ENHRY and CDR2 is SYGVKD in the germline V gene. The chain is built from TRBV10-3 and TRBJ2-7; D is perhaps TRBD1 (6 bases). The receptor comes from an adult with an advanced solid tumor such as melanoma, head and neck, liver or kidney cancer. The source material was CD4+ or CD8+ T cells sorted from blood, sampled in a trial of the OX40 agonist ivuxolimab. CDR3 nucleotide sequence: TGTGCCATCAGAAATACAGGGAACCCGTCCTACGAGCAGTACTTC. Its protein is CAIRNTGNPSYEQYF.